The next 4 T cell receptor beta chains were all read from a single sample in a study of blood T cell repertoires in COVID-19. Data came from immunoSEQ multiplex PCR; TCRdb stores just in-frame clones and leaves some out. The table includes some 180,000 clones, roughly 80% detected once. Sequenced input: peripheral blood. The receptor source for this set is a woman of 80 years or more with acute or convalescent COVID-19.

The CDR3 region has the DNA TGTGCCAGCAGTATACAGGGCATTAGCAATCAGCCCCAGCATTTT. It is translated as CASSIQGISNQPQHF. The chain employs TRBV5-5 and TRBJ1-5; D might be TRBD1 (6 bases). The V gene lost 5 bases and the J gene lost 0 bases, with 12 bases spanning the gap. This CDR3 spans 15 amino acids. Germline loops: CDR1 SGHKS, CDR2 YYEKEE (reference sequence).

The rearrangement uses TRBV7-2 and TRBJ2-7, with TRBD2 identical over 8 bases. V shed 5 bases, J shed 4 bases, and the junction held 7 bases outside the gene matches. The CDR3 loop spans 14 amino acids. The germline gives CDR1 SGHTA, CDR2 FQGNSA. The CDR3 protein is CASSAPGRGYEQYF. CDR3 nucleotides: TGTGCCAGCAGCGCTCCCGGGAGGGGGTACGAGCAGTACTTC.

The genes are TRBV7-3 and TRBJ2-3; 14 bases are shared with TRBD2. Germline assignment: CDR1 SGHTA and CDR2 FQGTGA. The CDR3 runs 16 residues. The J segment lost 1 base and the V segment lost 5 bases, leaving 2 bases of the junction unmatched. In nucleotides, the CDR3 is TGTGCCAGCAGCCCGGGACTAGCGGGGGGCACAGATACGCAGTATTTT. It is translated as CASSPGLAGGTDTQYF. Full variable domain (remainder filled in from reference TRBV7-3 and TRBJ2-3): GAGVSQTPSNKVTEKGKYVELRCDPISGHTALYWYRQSLGQGPEFLIYFQGTGAADDSGLPNDRFFAVRPEGSVSTLKIQRTERGDSAVYLCASSPGLAGGTDTQYFGPGTRLTVL.

For this clone: The same CDR3 also results from other DNA sequences found in this sample. The rearrangement uses TRBV19 and TRBJ1-2; D unresolved. CDR1 and CDR2 (germline): LNHDA, SQIVND (reference sequence). The CDR3 has 15 amino acids. Trimming removed 7 bases from V and 4 bases from J, with 19 bases in between. Written as DNA, the CDR3 is TGTGCCAGTAACTCGGTAGGACGGGAGGGCTATGGCTACACCTTC. It translates to CASNSVGREGYGYTF.